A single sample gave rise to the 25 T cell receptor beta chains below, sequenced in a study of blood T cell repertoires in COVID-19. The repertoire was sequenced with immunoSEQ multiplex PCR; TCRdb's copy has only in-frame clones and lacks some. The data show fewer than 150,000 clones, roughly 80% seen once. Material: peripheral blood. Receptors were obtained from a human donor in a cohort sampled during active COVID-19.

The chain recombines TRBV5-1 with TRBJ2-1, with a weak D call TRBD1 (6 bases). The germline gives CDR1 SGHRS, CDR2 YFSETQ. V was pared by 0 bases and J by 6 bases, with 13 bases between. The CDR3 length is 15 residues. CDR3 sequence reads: CASSLAQGRGNEQFF. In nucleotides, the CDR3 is TGCGCCAGCAGCTTGGCACAGGGAAGGGGCAATGAGCAGTTCTTC.

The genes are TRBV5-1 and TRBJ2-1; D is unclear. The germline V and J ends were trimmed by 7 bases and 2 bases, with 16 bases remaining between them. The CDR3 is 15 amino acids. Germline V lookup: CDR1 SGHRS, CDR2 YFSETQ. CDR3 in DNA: TGCGCCAGCGCTCGCGACGGGTCCGCCTACAATGAGCAGTTCTTC. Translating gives CASARDGSAYNEQFF. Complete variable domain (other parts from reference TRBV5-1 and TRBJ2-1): KAGVTQTPRYLIKTRGQQVTLSCSPISGHRSVSWYQQTPGQGLQFLFEYFSETQRNKGNFPGRFSGRQFSNSRSEMNVSTLELGDSALYLCASARDGSAYNEQFFGPGTRLTVL.

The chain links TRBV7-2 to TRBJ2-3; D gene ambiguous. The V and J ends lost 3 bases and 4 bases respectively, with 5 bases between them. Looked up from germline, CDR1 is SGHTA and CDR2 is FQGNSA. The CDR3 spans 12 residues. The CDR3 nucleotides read TGTGCCAGCAGCTTTAGCCCAGATACGCAGTATTTT. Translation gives CASSFSPDTQYF.

The CDR3 DNA sequence: TGTGCCAGCAGCCATTGTCACATGATTAACTCTGGAAACACCATATATTTT. Its translation: CASSHCHMINSGNTIYF. This chain links TRBV3-1 (or the pseudogene TRBV3-2) with TRBJ1-3; D gene ambiguous. CDR1 and CDR2 (germline): LGHDT, YNNKEL (reference sequence). CDR3 size: 17 residues. The germline V and J ends were trimmed by 3 bases and 0 bases, with 15 bases remaining between them.

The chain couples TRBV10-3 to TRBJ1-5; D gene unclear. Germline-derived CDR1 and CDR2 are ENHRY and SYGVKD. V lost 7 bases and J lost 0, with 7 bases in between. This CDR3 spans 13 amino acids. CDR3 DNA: TGTGCCATCAAGCCCGGTAGCAATCAGCCCCAGCATTTT. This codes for CAIKPGSNQPQHF.

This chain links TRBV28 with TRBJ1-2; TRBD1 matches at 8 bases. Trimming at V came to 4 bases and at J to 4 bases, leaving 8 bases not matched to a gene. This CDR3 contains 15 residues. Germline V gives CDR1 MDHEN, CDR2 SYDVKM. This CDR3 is CASSSRDRGGYGYTF. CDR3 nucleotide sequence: TGTGCCAGCAGTTCTCGTGACAGGGGAGGCTATGGCTACACCTTC.

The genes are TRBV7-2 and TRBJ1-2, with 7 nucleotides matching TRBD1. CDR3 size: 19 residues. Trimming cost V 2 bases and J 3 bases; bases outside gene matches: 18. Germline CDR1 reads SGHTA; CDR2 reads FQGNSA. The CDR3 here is CASSLRPQGDTRYHYGYTF. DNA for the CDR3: TGTGCCAGCAGCTTAAGGCCTCAGGGGGATACCCGCTACCACTATGGCTACACCTTC.

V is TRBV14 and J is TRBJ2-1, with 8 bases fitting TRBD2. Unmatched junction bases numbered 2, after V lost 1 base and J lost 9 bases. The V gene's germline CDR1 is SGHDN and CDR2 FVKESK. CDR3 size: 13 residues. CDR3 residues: CASSQAGGGEQFF. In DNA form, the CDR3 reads TGTGCCAGCAGCCAAGCGGGGGGGGGTGAGCAGTTCTTC.

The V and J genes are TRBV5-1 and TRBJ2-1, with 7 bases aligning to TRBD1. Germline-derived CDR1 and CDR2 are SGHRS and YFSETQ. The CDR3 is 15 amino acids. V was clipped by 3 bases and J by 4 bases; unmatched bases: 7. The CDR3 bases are TGCGCCAGCAGCTCAGGGACAGAAACTTACAATGAGCAGTTCTTC. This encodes CASSSGTETYNEQFF. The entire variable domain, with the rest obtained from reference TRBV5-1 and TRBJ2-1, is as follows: KAGVTQTPRYLIKTRGQQVTLSCSPISGHRSVSWYQQTPGQGLQFLFEYFSETQRNKGNFPGRFSGRQFSNSRSEMNVSTLELGDSALYLCASSSGTETYNEQFFGPGTRLTVL.

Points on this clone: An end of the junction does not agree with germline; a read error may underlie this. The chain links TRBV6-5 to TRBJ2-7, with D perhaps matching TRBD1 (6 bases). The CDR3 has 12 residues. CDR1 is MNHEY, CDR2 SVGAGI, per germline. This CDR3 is CASRTTRDTGHF. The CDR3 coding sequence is TGTGCCAGCAGGACGACCCGGGACACCGGACACTTC.

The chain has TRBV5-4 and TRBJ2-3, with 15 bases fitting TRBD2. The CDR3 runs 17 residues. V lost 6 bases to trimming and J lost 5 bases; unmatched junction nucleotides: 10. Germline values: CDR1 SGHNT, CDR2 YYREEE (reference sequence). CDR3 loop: CASNPTGTSGGRDTQYF. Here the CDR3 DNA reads TGTGCCAGCAACCCGACCGGGACTAGCGGGGGGAGAGATACGCAGTATTTT.

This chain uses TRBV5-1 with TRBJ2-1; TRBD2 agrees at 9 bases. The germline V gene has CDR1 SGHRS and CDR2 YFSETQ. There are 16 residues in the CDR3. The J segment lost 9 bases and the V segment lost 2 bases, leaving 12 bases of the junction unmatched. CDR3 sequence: CASSFPAGGAPPEQFF. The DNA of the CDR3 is TGCGCCAGCAGCTTCCCGGCGGGGGGGGCCCCTCCTGAGCAGTTCTTC.

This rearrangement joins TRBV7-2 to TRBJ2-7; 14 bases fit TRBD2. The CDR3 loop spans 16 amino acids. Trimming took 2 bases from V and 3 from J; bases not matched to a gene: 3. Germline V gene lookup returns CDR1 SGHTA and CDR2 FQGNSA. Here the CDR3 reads CASSLSGLAGGYEQYF. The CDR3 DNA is TGTGCCAGCAGCTTATCCGGACTAGCGGGGGGCTACGAGCAGTACTTC.

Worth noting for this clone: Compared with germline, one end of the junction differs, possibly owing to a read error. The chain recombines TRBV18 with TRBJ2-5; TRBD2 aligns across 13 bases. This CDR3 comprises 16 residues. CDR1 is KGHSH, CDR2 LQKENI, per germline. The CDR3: CTSSPGTSGVQETQYF. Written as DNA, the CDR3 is TGTACCAGCTCACCAGGGACTAGCGGGGTTCAAGAGACCCAGTACTTC.

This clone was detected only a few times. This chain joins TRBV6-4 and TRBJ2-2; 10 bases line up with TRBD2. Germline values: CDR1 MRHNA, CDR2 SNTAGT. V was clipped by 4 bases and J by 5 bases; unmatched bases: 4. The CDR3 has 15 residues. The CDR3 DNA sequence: TGTGCCAGCAGTGGGCTAGCGGGAGAAACCGGGGAGCTGTTTTTT. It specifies CASSGLAGETGELFF.

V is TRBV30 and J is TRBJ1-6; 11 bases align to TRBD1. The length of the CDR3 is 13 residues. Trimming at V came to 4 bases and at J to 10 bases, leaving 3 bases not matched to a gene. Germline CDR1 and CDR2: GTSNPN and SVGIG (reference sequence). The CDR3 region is CAWKGQGESPLHF. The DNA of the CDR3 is TGTGCCTGGAAGGGACAGGGGGAATCACCCCTCCACTTT.

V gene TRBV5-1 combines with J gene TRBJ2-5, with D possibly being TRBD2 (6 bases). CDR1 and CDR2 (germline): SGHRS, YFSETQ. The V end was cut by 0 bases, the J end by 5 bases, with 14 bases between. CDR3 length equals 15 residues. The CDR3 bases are TGCGCCAGCAGCTTGGGGTCGGCGGGGAGTGAGACCCAGTACTTC. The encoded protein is CASSLGSAGSETQYF.

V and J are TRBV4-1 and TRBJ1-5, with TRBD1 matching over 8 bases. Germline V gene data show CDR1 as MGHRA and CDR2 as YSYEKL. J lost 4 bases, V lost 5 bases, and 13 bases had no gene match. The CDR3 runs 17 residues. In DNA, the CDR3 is TGCGCCAGCAGCTACCGATCGACAGGGGTTCAAAATCAGCCCCAGCATTTT. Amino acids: CASSYRSTGVQNQPQHF.

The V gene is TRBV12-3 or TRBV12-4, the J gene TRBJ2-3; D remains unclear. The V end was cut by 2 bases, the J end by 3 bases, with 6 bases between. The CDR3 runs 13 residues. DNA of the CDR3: TGTGCCAGCAGTTTACTTTTGACAGATACGCAGTATTTT. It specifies CASSLLLTDTQYF.

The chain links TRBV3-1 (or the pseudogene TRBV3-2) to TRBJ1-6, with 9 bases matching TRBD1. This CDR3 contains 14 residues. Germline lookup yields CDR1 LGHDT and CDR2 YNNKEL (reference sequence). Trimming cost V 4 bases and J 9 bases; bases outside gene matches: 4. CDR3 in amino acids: CASSPGTGLSPLHF. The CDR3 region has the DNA TGTGCCAGCAGCCCAGGGACAGGGCTTTCACCCCTCCACTTT.

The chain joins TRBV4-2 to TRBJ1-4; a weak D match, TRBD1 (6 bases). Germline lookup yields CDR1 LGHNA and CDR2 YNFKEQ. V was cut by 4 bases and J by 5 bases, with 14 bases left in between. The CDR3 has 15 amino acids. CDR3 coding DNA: TGTGCCAGCAGCCCCGGACAGACCTACAATGAAAAACTGTTTTTT. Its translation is CASSPGQTYNEKLFF.

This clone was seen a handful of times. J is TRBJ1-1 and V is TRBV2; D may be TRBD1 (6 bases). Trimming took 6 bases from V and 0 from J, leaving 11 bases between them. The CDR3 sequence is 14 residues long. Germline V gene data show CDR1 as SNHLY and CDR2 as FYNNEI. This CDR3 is CASRGDILNTEAFF. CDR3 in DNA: TGTGCCAGCAGGGGGGACATCCTGAACACTGAAGCTTTCTTT.

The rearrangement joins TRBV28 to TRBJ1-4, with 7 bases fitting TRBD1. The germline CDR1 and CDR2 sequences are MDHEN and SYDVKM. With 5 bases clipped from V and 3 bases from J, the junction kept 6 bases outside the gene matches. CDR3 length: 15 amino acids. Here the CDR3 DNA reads TGTGCCAGCAGTAGGGGGCCGGTGGCTAATGAAAAACTGTTTTTT. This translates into CASSRGPVANEKLFF.

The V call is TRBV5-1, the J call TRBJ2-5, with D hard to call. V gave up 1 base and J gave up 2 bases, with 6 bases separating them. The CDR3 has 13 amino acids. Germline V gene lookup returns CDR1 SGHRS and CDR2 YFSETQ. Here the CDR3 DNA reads TGCGCCAGCAGCTTGCCCTCTCAAGAGACCCAGTACTTC. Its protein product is CASSLPSQETQYF.

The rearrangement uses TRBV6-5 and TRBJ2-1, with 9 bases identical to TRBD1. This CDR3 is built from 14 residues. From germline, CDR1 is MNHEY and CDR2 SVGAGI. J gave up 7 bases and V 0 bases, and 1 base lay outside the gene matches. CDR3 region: CASSYSGQGNEQFF. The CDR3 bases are TGTGCCAGCAGTTACTCGGGACAGGGAAATGAGCAGTTCTTC.